The entry that follows covers one TCR beta chain sequence. This CDR3 has 14 amino acids. Germline CDR1 reads KGHSH; CDR2 reads LQKENI. V was trimmed by 6 bases and J by 2 bases, leaving 13 bases between them. These data are taken from a study of blood T cell repertoires in COVID-19. Study context: Samples taken during acute and convalescent COVID-19 were collected in the United States, Italy and Spain. PBMCs, B-cell-depleted T cells, or T cells were the source of the cDNA or gDNA that made up the material.

Participants, about 18 to 90 years old, spanned about two dozen US areas. Participant-reported clinical history was the basis for cohort assignment. TCRdb's copy holds only in-frame clones and misses some; the assay was immunoSEQ multiplex PCR. The table records under 250,000 clones, roughly 89% of them present only once. The material sequenced was PBMCs or T cells enriched from blood (not recorded which). The chain combines TRBV18 with TRBJ1-2, with a possible D match to TRBD1 (5 bases). The TCR comes from a woman in her twenties or thirties with acute COVID-19. CDR3 in amino acids: CASSSTADNYGYTF. The CDR3 DNA sequence: TGTGCCAGCTCCTCGACAGCCGACAACTATGGCTACACCTTC.